The text below deals with one T cell receptor (beta chain). Random hexamers were used to reverse transcribe an amount of roughly 0.45 to 1 ug RNA. Multiplex PCR with immunoSEQ amplified the TCR beta CDR3 across 54 Vbeta and 13 Jbeta. TCRdb reanalysed the immunoSEQ multiplex PCR reads using MiXCR and keeps one entry per CDR3 protein. Of a few hundred thousand distinct CDR3 sequences in the sample, around 92% were seen once. The data belong to a study of CD8 T cells in Susac syndrome. This CDR3 has 17 residues. The ends were cut back, 4 bases at V and 3 bases at J, with 22 bases in the middle. Looked up from germline, CDR1 is DFQATT and CDR2 is SNEGSKA (reference sequence). The study sequenced TCR beta in blood CD8+ and CD4+ T cells.

The sequence was collected from a human donor with multiple sclerosis. The sample taken for sequencing was CD4+ T cells from PBMCs. The V call is TRBV20-1, the J call TRBJ1-5, with D hard to call. The chain's CDR3 is CSATTARFRALNQPQHF. The CDR3 DNA sequence: TGCAGTGCTACCACCGCCCGATTCCGGGCGCTCAATCAGCCCCAGCATTTT.